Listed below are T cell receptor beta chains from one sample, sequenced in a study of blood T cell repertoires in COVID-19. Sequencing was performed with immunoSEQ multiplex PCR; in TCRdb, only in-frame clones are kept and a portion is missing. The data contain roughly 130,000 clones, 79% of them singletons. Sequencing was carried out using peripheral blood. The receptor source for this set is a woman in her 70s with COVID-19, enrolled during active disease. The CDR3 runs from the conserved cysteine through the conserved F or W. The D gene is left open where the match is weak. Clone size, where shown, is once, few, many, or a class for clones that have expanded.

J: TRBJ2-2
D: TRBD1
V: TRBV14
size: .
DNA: TGTGCCAGCAGTAGAAGCAGGGGGCGGACCGGGGAGCTGTTTTTT
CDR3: CASSRSRGRTGELFF

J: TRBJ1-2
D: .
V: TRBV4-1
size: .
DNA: TGCGCCAGCAGCCCCGCTGGGGGACTAGCTTATGGCTACACCTTC
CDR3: CASSPAGGLAYGYTF

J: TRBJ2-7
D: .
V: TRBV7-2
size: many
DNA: TGTGCCAGCAGCTTGGGCCGGTACGAGCAGTACTTC
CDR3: CASSLGRYEQYF

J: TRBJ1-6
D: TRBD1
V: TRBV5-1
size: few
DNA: TGCGCCAGCAGCTTGGGGGGGTTACAGGGGACCTCACCCCTCCACTTT
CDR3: CASSLGGLQGTSPLHF

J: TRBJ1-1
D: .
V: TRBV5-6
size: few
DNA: TGTGCCAGCAGCCGGAGGCGGGGTCGGACTGAAGCTTTCTTT
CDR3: CASSRRRGRTEAFF

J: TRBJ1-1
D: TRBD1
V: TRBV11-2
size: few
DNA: TGTGCCAGCAGCCCCGGGACAGGGGGGGGCCCTGAAGCTTTCTTT
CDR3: CASSPGTGGGPEAFF

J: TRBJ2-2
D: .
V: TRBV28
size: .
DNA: TGTGCCAGCAGACAAAGCGGTGGGGGCTACGGCGGGGAGCTGTTTTTT
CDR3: CASRQSGGGYGGELFF

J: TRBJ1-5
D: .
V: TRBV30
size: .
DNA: TGTGCCTGGAGCCCATCCCTCGGTAGCAATCAGCCCCAGCATTTT
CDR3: CAWSPSLGSNQPQHF

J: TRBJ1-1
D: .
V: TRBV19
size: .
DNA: TGTGCCAGTAGGGTGGGGCTCTCTGAAGCTTTCTTT
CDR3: CASRVGLSEAFF

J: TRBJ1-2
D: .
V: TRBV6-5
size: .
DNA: TGTGCCAGCACCCAAGGGGCGGGGGCCCCCTCTGGCTACACCTTC
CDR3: CASTQGAGAPSGYTF

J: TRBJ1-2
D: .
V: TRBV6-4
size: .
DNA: TGTGCCAGCAGTGAGATCCCGGGAGCCCTAAGGGGCTACACCTTC
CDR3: CASSEIPGALRGYTF

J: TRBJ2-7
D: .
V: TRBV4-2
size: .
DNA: TGTGCCAGCAGCCAAGATGGTCGGGGAATTAAGTACTTC
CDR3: CASSQDGRGIKYF

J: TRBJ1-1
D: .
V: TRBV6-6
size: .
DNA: TGTGCCAGCAGTCCATCCACAGAGAACACTGAAGCTTTCTTT
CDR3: CASSPSTENTEAFF

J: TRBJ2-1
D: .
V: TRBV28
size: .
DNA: TGTGCCAGCAGTCCCTCAAGCCCCTACAATGAGCAGTTCTTC
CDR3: CASSPSSPYNEQFF

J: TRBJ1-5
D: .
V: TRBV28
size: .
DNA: TGTGCCAGCAGTTTACCCGATCAGCCCCAGCATTTT
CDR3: CASSLPDQPQHF

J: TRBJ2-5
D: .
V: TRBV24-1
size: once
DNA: TGTGCCACCAGTGATTCGGGGAATTACCAAGAGACCCAGTACTTC
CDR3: CATSDSGNYQETQYF

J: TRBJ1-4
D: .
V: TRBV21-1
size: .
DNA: TGTGCCAGCAGCGCCCCGACAGGGTATGGTGAAAAACTGTTTTTT
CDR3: CASSAPTGYGEKLFF

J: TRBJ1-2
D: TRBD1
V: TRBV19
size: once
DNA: TGTGCCAGTAGTATTCAGGGGGACTATGGCTACACCTTC
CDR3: CASSIQGDYGYTF

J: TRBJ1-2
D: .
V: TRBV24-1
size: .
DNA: TGTGCCACCAGTGATTTGGCAGGGAGGTGGTACACCTTC
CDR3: CATSDLAGRWYTF

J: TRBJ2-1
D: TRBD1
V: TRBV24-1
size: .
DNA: TGTGCCACCAGTGATTTACAGGGGGAGCAGTTCTTC
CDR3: CATSDLQGEQFF

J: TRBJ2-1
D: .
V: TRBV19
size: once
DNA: TGTGCCAGCACCGGGACTCCCTCCTACAATGAGCAGTTCTTC
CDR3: CASTGTPSYNEQFF

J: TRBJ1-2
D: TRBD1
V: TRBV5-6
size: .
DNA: TGTGCCAGCAGCGGGACAGGGCGACGCTATGGCTACACCTTC
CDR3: CASSGTGRRYGYTF

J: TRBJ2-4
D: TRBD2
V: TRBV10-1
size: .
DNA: TGCGCCAGCAGGGGGCCCCTACTAGCGGGGGGTCCAAACATTCAGTACTTC
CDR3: CASRGPLLAGGPNIQYF

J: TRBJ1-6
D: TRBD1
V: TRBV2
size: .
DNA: TGTGCCAGCGGGGGGACAGCTCCTAGCTCCTATAATTCACCCCTCCACTTT
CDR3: CASGGTAPSSYNSPLHF

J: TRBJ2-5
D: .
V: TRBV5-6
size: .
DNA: TGTGCCAGCAGCCCCCCGGGTCCCGGGAGAGAGACCCAGTACTTC
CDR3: CASSPPGPGRETQYF

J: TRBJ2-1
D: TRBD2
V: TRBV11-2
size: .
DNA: TGTGCCAGCAGCCGCGGACTAGCGGGGGGAAATGAGCAGTTCTTC
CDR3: CASSRGLAGGNEQFF

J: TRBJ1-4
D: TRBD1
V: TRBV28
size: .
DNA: TGTGCCAGCACCAACCCTAGAGGGGGCCTGTTTTTT
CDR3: CASTNPRGGLFF

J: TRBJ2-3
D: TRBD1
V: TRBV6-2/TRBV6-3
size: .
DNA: TGTGCCAGCAGCCTTCGGGTGACAGGGGCAAAGATAGGGGCAAACGTCGCTAGCACAGATACGCAGTATTTT
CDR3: CASSLRVTGAKIGANVASTDTQYF

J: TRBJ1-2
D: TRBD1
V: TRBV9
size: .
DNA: TGTGCCAGCAGCGTCACAGGGGGCGCGAGCGGCTACACCTTC
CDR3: CASSVTGGASGYTF

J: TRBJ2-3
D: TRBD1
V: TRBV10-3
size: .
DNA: TGTGCCAGCTCGGGACAGGGACGCACAGATACGCAGTATTTT
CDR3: CASSGQGRTDTQYF

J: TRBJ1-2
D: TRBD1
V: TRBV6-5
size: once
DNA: TGTGCCAGCAGTTACAGGGGGCGCGCCTATGGCTACACCTTC
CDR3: CASSYRGRAYGYTF

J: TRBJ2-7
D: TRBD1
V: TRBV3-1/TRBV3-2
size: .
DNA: TGTGCCAGCAGTCCCAGACAGGGAACTTACGAGCAGTACTTC
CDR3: CASSPRQGTYEQYF

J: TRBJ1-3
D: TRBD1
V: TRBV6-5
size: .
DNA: TGTGCCAGCAGTAGACAGGGAACAGGAAACACCATATATTTT
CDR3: CASSRQGTGNTIYF

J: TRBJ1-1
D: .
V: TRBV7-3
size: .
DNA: TGTGCCAGCAGCCAGGGCATGAACACTGAAGCTTTCTTT
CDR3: CASSQGMNTEAFF

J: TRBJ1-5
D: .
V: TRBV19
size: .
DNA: TGTGCCAGTAGTAGGAGGGGCAGCAACCTCACCCCGGGACCCCAGCATTTT
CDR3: CASSRRGSNLTPGPQHF

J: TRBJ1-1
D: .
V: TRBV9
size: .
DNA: TGTGCCACTTCCCAGGGGCAGCTGAACACTGAAGCTTTCTTT
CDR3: CATSQGQLNTEAFF

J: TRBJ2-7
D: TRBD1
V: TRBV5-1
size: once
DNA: TGCGCCAGCAGCTCGGGACAGGGGAAAGTCTACGAGCAGTACTTC
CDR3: CASSSGQGKVYEQYF

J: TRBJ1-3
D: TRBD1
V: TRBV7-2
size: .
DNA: TGTGCCAGCAGCCTGGCCAGGGGGTTCCCTGGAAACACCATATATTTT
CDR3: CASSLARGFPGNTIYF

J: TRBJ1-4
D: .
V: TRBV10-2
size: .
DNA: TGCGCCAGCAGTGAGCGGGGGGGAAAACTGTTTTTT
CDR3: CASSERGGKLFF

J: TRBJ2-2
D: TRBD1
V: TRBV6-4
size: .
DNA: TGTGCCAGCAGAAAGGACAGGTCGAACACCGGGGAGCTGTTTTTT
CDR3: CASRKDRSNTGELFF

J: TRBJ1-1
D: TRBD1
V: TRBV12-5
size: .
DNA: TGTGCTAGTGGTACCCTTCCGGGACAGGGTCCCGCTGAAGCTTTCTTT
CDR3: CASGTLPGQGPAEAFF

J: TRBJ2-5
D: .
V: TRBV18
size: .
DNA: TGTGCCAGCTCACCGGGGGGGCTGAGCCAAGAGACCCAGTACTTC
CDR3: CASSPGGLSQETQYF

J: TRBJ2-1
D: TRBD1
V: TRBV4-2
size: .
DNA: TGTGCCAGCAGCCAAGAAGGGGGCGGTGAGCAGTTCTTC
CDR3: CASSQEGGGEQFF

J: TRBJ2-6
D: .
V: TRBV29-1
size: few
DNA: TGCAGCGCCACGACAGAAACTAACTCTGGGGCCAACGTCCTGACTTTC
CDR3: CSATTETNSGANVLTF

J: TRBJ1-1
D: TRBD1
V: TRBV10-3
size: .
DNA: TGTGCCATCACCCCGAGCTCGGGACAGGGGAATCGCGCTGAAGCTTTCTTT
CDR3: CAITPSSGQGNRAEAFF

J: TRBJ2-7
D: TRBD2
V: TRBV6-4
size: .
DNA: TGTGCCATCGCATCGCTAACTAGCGGGGGAACGTACGAGCAGTACTTC
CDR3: CAIASLTSGGTYEQYF

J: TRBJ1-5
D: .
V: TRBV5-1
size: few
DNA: TGCGCCAGCAGCACGGAGCCCAATCAGCCCCAGCATTTT
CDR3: CASSTEPNQPQHF